One and the same sample provided the 26 T cell receptor beta chains below, sequenced in a study of CD8+ T cells in alopecia areata. Treatment described: oral pan-JAK inhibitor, 5-10 mg twice daily. cDNA prepared by RNA extraction and subsequent reverse transcription served as the template for sequencing. This table comes from immunoSEQ multiplex PCR, and its TCRdb copy is limited to in-frame clones, with some not included. The profile shows 100,000 to 120,000 clones, 56% of them singletons. The sequences come from CD4+ T cells sorted from blood, collected at week 24, from a patient treated with tofacitinib. The source is a human donor with alopecia areata.

The chain recombines TRBV7-8 with TRBJ1-2; D remains ambiguous. The CDR3 is made up of 15 amino acids. Germline V gene lookup returns CDR1 SGHVS and CDR2 FQNEAQ. V was cut by 1 base and J by 8 bases, with 17 bases left in between. CDR3 in DNA: TGTGCCAGCAGCTTAGAGGCTGCAGGCGGTCGCGGCTACACCTTC. This encodes CASSLEAAGGRGYTF.

V and J are TRBV5-1 and TRBJ2-1, with TRBD2 matching 12 bases. The germline gives CDR1 SGHRS, CDR2 YFSETQ. The CDR3 spans 16 residues. The ends lost 4 bases at V and 8 bases at J; junction bases unmatched: 10. Here the CDR3 reads CASSPGRLAGVDEQFF. CDR3 sequence (DNA): TGCGCCAGCAGCCCGGGCCGACTAGCGGGGGTCGATGAGCAGTTCTTC.

The V and J genes are TRBV10-3 and TRBJ2-3; possibly TRBD2 for D (5 bases). This CDR3 has 12 amino acids. The V gene's germline CDR1 is ENHRY and CDR2 SYGVKD. The V end lost 10 bases, the J end lost 2 bases, and 10 bases lay between the germline ends. DNA of the CDR3: TGTGCCACCAGCGGACCCACAGATACGCAGTATTTT. Encoded protein: CATSGPTDTQYF.

This CDR3 is CASSSDYEQYF. For the CDR3, the DNA is TGTGCCAGCAGCTCAGACTACGAGCAGTACTTC. The chain joins TRBV7-2 to TRBJ2-7; D gene ambiguous. The length of the CDR3 is 11 residues. Germline CDR1 SGHTA, CDR2 FQGNSA. V lost 4 bases, J lost 3 bases, and 4 bases lay in between.

This clone was seen more than once but under ten times. The chain recombines TRBV10-3 with TRBJ1-1; D may be TRBD1 (5 bases). CDR1 ENHRY and CDR2 SYGVKD come from the germline V gene. The V end was cut by 5 bases, the J end by 4 bases, with 14 bases between. The CDR3 sequence is 14 residues long. The CDR3, as DNA: TGTGCCATCAGTAGTCAGGGCGTTGGCACTGAAGCTTTCTTT. This encodes CAISSQGVGTEAFF.

The chain couples TRBV19 to TRBJ2-5; tentatively, D is TRBD1 (5 bases). The CDR3 length is 16 residues. V was cut by 3 bases and J by 2 bases, with 16 bases left in between. CDR1 and CDR2 from the germline V gene are LNHDA and SQIVND (reference sequence). In nucleotides, the CDR3 is TGTGCCAGTAGTATGCGGACATCATATCAACAAGAGACCCAGTACTTC. This encodes CASSMRTSYQQETQYF.

This chain links TRBV2 with TRBJ1-1; 10 nucleotides agree with TRBD1. This CDR3 is 13 amino acids long. The V gene end was trimmed by 10 bases and the J gene end by 4 bases; junction bases not matched to a gene: 6. The V gene's germline CDR1 is SNHLY and CDR2 FYNNEI. The CDR3 sequence is CATRQGAGTEAFF. The DNA of the CDR3 is TGTGCCACTCGACAGGGGGCAGGCACTGAAGCTTTCTTT. Variable domain in full (rest from reference TRBV2 and TRBJ1-1): EPEVTQTPSHQVTQMGQEVILRCVPISNHLYFYWYRQILGQKVEFLVSFYNNEISEKSEIFDDQFSVERPDGSNFTLKIRSTKLEDSAMYFCATRQGAGTEAFFGQGTRLTVV.

The chain employs TRBV7-2 and TRBJ1-1; D remains ambiguous. CDR1 is SGHTA, CDR2 FQGNSA, per germline. The V end lost 5 bases, the J end lost 3 bases, and 10 bases lay between the germline ends. The CDR3 is made up of 13 amino acids. CDR3 protein: CASSPQRDTEAFF. CDR3 DNA sequence: TGTGCCAGCAGCCCACAGAGAGACACTGAAGCTTTCTTT. The whole variable domain, remainder taken from reference TRBV7-2 and TRBJ1-1, is GAGVSQSPSNKVTEKGKDVELRCDPISGHTALYWYRQSLGQGLEFLIYFQGNSAPDKSGLPSDRFSAERTGGSVSTLTIQRTQQEDSAVYLCASSPQRDTEAFFGQGTRLTVV.

This clone was counted ten times or more. This chain connects TRBV5-6 to TRBJ2-6; D might be TRBD1 or TRBD2, each matching 5 bases. CDR1 and CDR2 from the germline V gene are SGHDT and YYEEEE. The V end lost 2 bases, the J end lost 4 bases, and 10 bases lay between the germline ends. The CDR3 is made up of 15 amino acids. For the CDR3, the DNA is TGTGCCAGCAGCTTTGGGGGATCAGGGGCCAACGTCCTGACTTTC. Translating gives CASSFGGSGANVLTF.

This clone was seen only a few times. This chain uses TRBV7-9 with TRBJ1-4; no firm D call. The germline CDR1 and CDR2 sequences are SEHNR and FQNEAQ (reference sequence). CDR3 size: 15 residues. V was cut by 3 bases and J by 8 bases, with 16 bases left in between. The CDR3 DNA is TGTGCCAGCAGCTTCGGTCGACGGCTTGGAGAAAAACTGTTTTTT. This sequence encodes CASSFGRRLGEKLFF.

The chain links TRBV27 to TRBJ1-2; D is undetermined. The germline gives CDR1 MNHEY, CDR2 SMNVEV (reference sequence). Trimming removed 10 bases at V and 5 bases at J, with 11 bases between. The CDR3 is 11 residues long. CDR3 DNA sequence: TGTGCCACACGGAGGGTGTATGGCTACACCTTC. Encoded protein: CATRRVYGYTF.

This clone was observed a handful of times. The V call is TRBV11-2, the J call TRBJ2-3, with 8 bases aligning to TRBD2. CDR1 and CDR2 from the germline V gene are SGHAT and FQNNGV. Trimming at V came to 8 bases and at J to 6 bases, leaving 1 base not matched to a gene. The CDR3 loop spans 11 amino acids. CDR3 DNA sequence: TGTGCCAGCTCGGGGGGGGATACGCAGTATTTT. Protein: CASSGGDTQYF.

The genes are TRBV30 and TRBJ2-7; D is possibly TRBD1 (6 bases). The CDR3 length is 13 residues. The V gene lost 1 base and the J gene lost 5 bases, with 12 bases spanning the gap. Germline V lookup: CDR1 GTSNPN, CDR2 SVGIG (reference sequence). The CDR3 bases are TGTGCCTGGAGTGCGCTCGACAGGAACGAGCAGTACTTC. Translated, it gives CAWSALDRNEQYF. Together with reference TRBV30 and TRBJ2-7, the CDR3 gives the full variable domain: SQTIHQWPATLVQPVGSPLSLECTVEGTSNPNLYWYRQAAGRGLQLLFYSVGIGQISSEVPQNLSASRPQDRQFILSSKKLLLSDSGFYLCAWSALDRNEQYFGPGTRLTVT.

This clone was counted only a few times. The chain carries TRBV10-3 and TRBJ1-1, with D possibly being TRBD1 (6 bases). This CDR3 region has 14 residues. Deletions cut 6 bases from V and 0 bases from J, with 11 bases between. Germline assignment: CDR1 ENHRY and CDR2 SYGVKD. CDR3 loop: CAIRSTGVNTEAFF. CDR3 bases: TGTGCCATCAGATCGACAGGAGTGAACACTGAAGCTTTCTTT.

V and J are TRBV29-1 and TRBJ2-3, with TRBD2 matching 8 bases. The CDR3 has 16 amino acids. The V gene end was trimmed by 3 bases and the J gene end by 4 bases; junction bases not matched to a gene: 12. Germline V gene data show CDR1 as SQVTM and CDR2 as ANQGSEA. CDR3 sequence: CSVDVRGGPLADTQYF. DNA for the CDR3: TGCAGCGTTGACGTTCGGGGGGGGCCTCTGGCAGATACGCAGTATTTT.

The sample holds a few counts of this clone. The genes are TRBV7-9 and TRBJ2-5; D remains ambiguous. Germline CDR1 is SEHNR and CDR2 is FQNEAQ (reference sequence). CDR3 size: 12 residues. Trimming left V 10 bases short and J 3 bases short, with 12 bases between. The chain's CDR3 is CATLGTEETQYF. The CDR3 DNA reads TGTGCCACTCTCGGAACAGAAGAGACCCAGTACTTC. The whole variable domain, remainder taken from reference TRBV7-9 and TRBJ2-5, is DTGVSQNPRHKITKRGQNVTFRCDPISEHNRLYWYRQTLGQGPEFLTYFQNEAQLEKSRLLSDRFSAERPKGSFSTLEIQRTEQGDSAMYLCATLGTEETQYFGPGTRLLVL.

This chain links TRBV2 with TRBJ1-6; D remains ambiguous. Trimming left V 0 bases short and J 9 bases short, with 6 bases between. Germline V gene data show CDR1 as SNHLY and CDR2 as FYNNEI. CDR3 size: 13 residues. The CDR3 reads CASSEAQVSPLHF. The CDR3 DNA is TGTGCCAGCAGTGAAGCCCAGGTTTCACCCCTCCACTTT.

This clone came up a few times. V usage is TRBV6-5 and J usage is TRBJ1-5; D perhaps matches TRBD1 (5 bases). Germline assignment: CDR1 MNHEY and CDR2 SVGAGI. The CDR3 runs to 15 residues. V shed 0 bases and J shed 3 bases, with 9 bases lying between them. CDR3 DNA sequence: TGTGCCAGCAGTTACTCGGCAGGGAACAATCAGCCCCAGCATTTT. It translates to CASSYSAGNNQPQHF.

The chain recombines TRBV7-9 with TRBJ2-5; the D gene is possibly TRBD2 (5 bases). The CDR3 spans 14 residues. CDR1 is SEHNR and CDR2 is FQNEAQ in the germline V gene (reference sequence). V lost 2 bases to trimming and J lost 3 bases, with 10 bases between them. The CDR3 here is CASSLWTQEETQYF. DNA of the CDR3: TGTGCCAGCAGCTTATGGACTCAGGAAGAGACCCAGTACTTC.

J is TRBJ2-7 and V is TRBV20-1; D remains ambiguous. The CDR3 loop spans 11 amino acids. Trimming removed 5 bases from V and 2 bases from J, with 7 bases in between. The germline V gene has CDR1 DFQATT and CDR2 SNEGSKA (reference sequence). The chain's CDR3 is CSAPETYEQYF. CDR3 sequence (DNA): TGCAGTGCTCCAGAGACCTACGAGCAGTACTTC.

By share of the sample, this clone is medium-sized. V usage is TRBV7-2 and J usage is TRBJ2-7; D remains ambiguous. Germline CDR1 and CDR2: SGHTA and FQGNSA. This CDR3 comprises 13 residues. The germline V and J ends were trimmed by 7 bases and 5 bases, with 15 bases remaining between them. The CDR3 sequence: CASTVEVTHEQYF. The CDR3, as DNA: TGTGCCAGCACCGTAGAGGTGACCCACGAGCAGTACTTC.

The chain links TRBV5-6 to TRBJ1-6; no clear D gene. The germline CDR1 and CDR2 sequences are SGHDT and YYEEEE. Trimming stripped 0 bases from V and 10 bases from J, with 11 bases between. CDR3 length: 14 amino acids. CDR3: CASSLDRAGSPLHF. CDR3 DNA sequence: TGTGCCAGCAGCTTGGACAGAGCCGGATCACCCCTCCACTTT.

The V call is TRBV7-9, the J call TRBJ2-3, with D tentatively TRBD1 or TRBD2 (6 bases each). The CDR3 extends over 17 amino acids. Germline CDR1 reads SEHNR; CDR2 reads FQNEAQ (reference sequence). Trimming removed 0 bases from V and 2 bases from J, with 15 bases in between. CDR3 sequence reads: CASSLARGAVITDTQYF. The CDR3 DNA is TGTGCCAGCAGCTTAGCTAGGGGGGCTGTAATCACAGATACGCAGTATTTT.

Concerning this clone itself: One end of the junction fails to match germline, which may point to a read error. The V and J genes are TRBV7-7 and TRBJ2-7, with 10 bases aligning to TRBD1. Germline assignment: CDR1 SSHAT and CDR2 FNYEAQ (reference sequence). The CDR3 sequence is 15 residues long. The CDR3 bases are TGTGCTAGCAGCCTAGGAGGGACAGGGGCGCAAGAGCAGTACTTC. This encodes CASSLGGTGAQEQYF.

To note about this clone: Germline and junction disagree at one end, which may indicate a read error. The chain links TRBV13 to TRBJ2-4, with 10 positions matching TRBD2. Germline V CDR1 and CDR2: PRHDT, FYEKMQ (reference sequence). The CDR3 contains 15 residues. The CDR3 is CASSIAGGPNNIQYF. As DNA, the CDR3 is TGTGCCAGCAGCATAGCGGGGGGACCCAATAACATTCAGTACTTC.

This chain connects TRBV29-1 to TRBJ2-1, with unresolved D. This CDR3 is 14 amino acids long. The germline gives CDR1 SQVTM, CDR2 ANQGSEA. The V end lost 8 bases, the J end lost 9 bases, and 23 bases lay between the germline ends. CDR3 region: CSLRQVGLYGEQFF. The DNA of the CDR3 is TGCAGCCTCCGCCAGGTCGGTCTATACGGTGAGCAGTTCTTC.